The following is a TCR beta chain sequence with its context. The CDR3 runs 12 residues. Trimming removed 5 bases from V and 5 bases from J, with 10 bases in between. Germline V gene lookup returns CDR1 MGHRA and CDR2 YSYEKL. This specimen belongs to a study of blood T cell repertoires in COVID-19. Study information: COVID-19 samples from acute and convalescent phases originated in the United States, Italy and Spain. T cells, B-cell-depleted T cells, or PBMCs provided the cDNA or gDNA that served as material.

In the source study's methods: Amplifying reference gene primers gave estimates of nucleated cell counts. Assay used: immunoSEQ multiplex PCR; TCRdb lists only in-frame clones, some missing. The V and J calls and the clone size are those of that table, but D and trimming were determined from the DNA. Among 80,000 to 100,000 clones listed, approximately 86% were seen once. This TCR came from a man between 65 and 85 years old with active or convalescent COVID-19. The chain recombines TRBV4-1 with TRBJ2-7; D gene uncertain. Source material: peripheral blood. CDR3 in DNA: TGCGCCAGCAGCTCCCCCCAGGACGAGCAGTACTTC. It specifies CASSSPQDEQYF.